Below, 11 T cell receptor beta chains from the same sample are listed, as sequenced in a study of OX40 agonist ivuxolimab in advanced cancers. Produced via immunoSEQ multiplex PCR; TCRdb's table is partial and in-frame only. The table has tens of thousands of clones, about 88% seen once. Source: CD4+ or CD8+ T cells sorted from blood, taken in a trial of the OX40 agonist ivuxolimab. These receptors originate from an adult with an advanced solid tumor such as melanoma, head and neck, liver or kidney cancer.

This chain joins TRBV10-3 and TRBJ1-5; TRBD1 might be the D (6 bases). The V gene's germline CDR1 is ENHRY and CDR2 SYGVKD. This CDR3 spans 14 amino acids. Trimming pared 4 bases from V and 6 bases from J, leaving 13 bases between. CDR3 sequence reads: CAISANREGQPQHF. The CDR3 nucleotides read TGTGCCATCAGTGCAAACAGGGAAGGTCAGCCCCAGCATTTT.

This clone was seen once. This sequence joins TRBV9 and TRBJ2-1; TRBD2 is a possible D gene (7 bases). Per the germline V gene, CDR1 is SGDLS and CDR2 is YYNGEE. The ends were cut back, 5 bases at V and 8 bases at J, with 20 bases in the middle. The CDR3 runs 15 residues. CDR3 region: CASSLGEGGTDEQFF. The CDR3 DNA reads as TGTGCCAGCAGTCTCGGGGAGGGGGGAACTGATGAGCAGTTCTTC.

This clone has just a few counts. The rearrangement uses TRBV30 and TRBJ2-3; no definite D call. The V end lost 1 base, the J end lost 10 bases, and 9 bases lay between the germline ends. This CDR3 has 11 residues. Germline V gene lookup returns CDR1 GTSNPN and CDR2 SVGIG (reference sequence). The CDR3 loop is CAWSGVGPQYF. As DNA, the CDR3 is TGTGCCTGGAGTGGGGTAGGTCCGCAGTATTTT.

J is TRBJ2-1 and V is TRBV7-9, with 7 bases fitting TRBD2. V was clipped by 5 bases and J by 1 base; unmatched bases: 8. CDR3 size: 16 residues. Germline V gives CDR1 SEHNR, CDR2 FQNEAQ (reference sequence). The CDR3 DNA reads as TGTGCCAGCAGCCCTCTAGCGGCACCATCCTACAATGAGCAGTTCTTC. This encodes CASSPLAAPSYNEQFF.

The chain has TRBV10-2 and TRBJ1-5, with D hard to call. The CDR3 spans 14 residues. The V end lost 4 bases, the J end lost 8 bases, and 15 bases lay between the germline ends. Germline V CDR1 and CDR2: WSHSY, SAAADI. As DNA, the CDR3 is TGCGCCAGCAGTGTAGGGCTTCGAGGTGAGCCCCAGCATTTT. Protein product: CASSVGLRGEPQHF.

This chain links TRBV28 with TRBJ1-3, with D tentatively TRBD1 (6 bases). From germline, CDR1 is MDHEN and CDR2 SYDVKM. The CDR3 sequence is 14 residues long. The germline V and J ends were trimmed by 8 bases and 4 bases, with 15 bases remaining between them. CDR3 DNA: TGTGCCAGCCGATCTGCAGGGGAAGGAAACACCATATATTTT. This codes for CASRSAGEGNTIYF.

This clone was counted a few times. This chain connects TRBV11-1 to TRBJ1-3; 7 bases align to TRBD1. This CDR3 has 16 residues. Losses at the gene ends were 3 bases for V and 0 bases for J; bases not matched to a gene: 5. Germline V gives CDR1 SGHAT, CDR2 FQDESV (reference sequence). As DNA, the CDR3 is TGTGCCAGCAGCTTGTGGACAGGACCCTCTGGAAACACCATATATTTT. Residues: CASSLWTGPSGNTIYF.

The genes are TRBV10-3 and TRBJ2-3; no clear D gene. V dropped 6 bases and J dropped 1 base, with 11 bases sitting between them. The CDR3 consists of 14 residues. Per germline, CDR1 ENHRY and CDR2 SYGVKD. CDR3 protein: CAISGASGTDTQYF. CDR3 DNA: TGTGCCATCAGCGGAGCTTCAGGCACAGATACGCAGTATTTT.

The chain combines TRBV10-1 with TRBJ1-1, with D possibly matching TRBD1 (6 bases). This CDR3 is 14 amino acids long. With 5 bases removed from V and 2 bases from J, the gap between germline ends came to 12 bases. Germline V gene data show CDR1 as WNHNN and CDR2 as SYGVQD (reference sequence). Here the CDR3 reads CASSPRGRNTEAFF. CDR3 bases: TGCGCCAGCAGTCCCAGGGGAAGAAACACTGAAGCTTTCTTT.

The CDR3 protein is CASSLSDNSYEQYF. DNA of the CDR3: TGTGCCAGCTCACTCTCGGACAATTCCTACGAGCAGTACTTC. The chain uses TRBV18 and TRBJ2-7; weak D call: TRBD1 (5 bases). CDR1 and CDR2 (germline): KGHSH, LQKENI. The CDR3 runs to 14 residues. Trimming left V 4 bases short and J 1 base short, with 11 bases between. The full variable domain, in which reference TRBV18 and TRBJ2-7 provide the parts outside the CDR3, is NAGVMQNPRHLVRRRGQEARLRCSPMKGHSHVYWYRQLPEEGLKFMVYLQKENIIDESGMPKERFSAEFPKEGPSILRIQQVVRGDSAAYFCASSLSDNSYEQYFGPGTRLTVT.

The V call is TRBV12-5, the J call TRBJ2-2; D is perhaps TRBD2 (5 bases). The V gene lost 6 bases and the J gene lost 8 bases, with 10 bases spanning the gap. Germline CDR1 reads LGHNT; CDR2 reads FRNRAP. CDR3 size: 12 residues. CDR3 loop: CASGRGPGELFF. The CDR3 coding sequence is TGTGCTAGTGGCCGGGGTCCTGGGGAGCTGTTTTTT.